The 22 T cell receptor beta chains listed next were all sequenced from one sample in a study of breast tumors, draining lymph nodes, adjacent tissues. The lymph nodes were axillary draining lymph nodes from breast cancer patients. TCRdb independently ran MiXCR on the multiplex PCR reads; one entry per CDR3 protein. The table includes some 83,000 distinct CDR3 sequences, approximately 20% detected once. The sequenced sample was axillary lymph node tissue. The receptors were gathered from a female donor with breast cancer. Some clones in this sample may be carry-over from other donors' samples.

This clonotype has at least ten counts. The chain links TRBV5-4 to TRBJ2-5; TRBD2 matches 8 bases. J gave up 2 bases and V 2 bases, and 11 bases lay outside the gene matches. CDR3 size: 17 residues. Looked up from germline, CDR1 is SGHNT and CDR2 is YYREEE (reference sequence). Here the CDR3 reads CASSLPRRGGDQETQYF. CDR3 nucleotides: TGTGCCAGCAGCTTACCCCGACGGGGGGGGGATCAAGAGACCCAGTACTTC.

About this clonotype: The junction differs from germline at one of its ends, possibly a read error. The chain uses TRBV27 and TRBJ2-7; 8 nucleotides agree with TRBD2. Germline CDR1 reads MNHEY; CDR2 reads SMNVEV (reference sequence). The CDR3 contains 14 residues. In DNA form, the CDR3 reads TGCGCCAGCAGTTCCCCGGGGGGGGGCCACGAGCAGTACTTC. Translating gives CASSSPGGGHEQYF.

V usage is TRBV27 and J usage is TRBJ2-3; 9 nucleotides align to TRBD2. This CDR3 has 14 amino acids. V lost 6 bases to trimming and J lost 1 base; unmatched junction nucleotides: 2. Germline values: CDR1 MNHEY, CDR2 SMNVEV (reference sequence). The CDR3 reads CASRRGGGTDTQYF. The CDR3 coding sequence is TGTGCCAGCAGGCGGGGGGGGGGCACAGATACGCAGTATTTT.

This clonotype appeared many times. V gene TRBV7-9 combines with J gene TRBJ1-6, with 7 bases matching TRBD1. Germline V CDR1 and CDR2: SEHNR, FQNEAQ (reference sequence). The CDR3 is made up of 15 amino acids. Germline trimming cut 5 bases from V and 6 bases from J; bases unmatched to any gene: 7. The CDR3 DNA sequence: TGTGCCAGCAGCGAGAACAGGGGTTTTAATTCACCCCTCCACTTT. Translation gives CASSENRGFNSPLHF.

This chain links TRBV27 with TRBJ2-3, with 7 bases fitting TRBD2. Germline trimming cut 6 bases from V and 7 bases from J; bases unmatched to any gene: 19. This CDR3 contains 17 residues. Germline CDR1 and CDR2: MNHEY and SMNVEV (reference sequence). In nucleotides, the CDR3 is TGTGCCAGCAGGGCACCCGGGGGGTCGCGGGTCCCTAATACGCAGTATTTT. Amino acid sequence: CASRAPGGSRVPNTQYF.

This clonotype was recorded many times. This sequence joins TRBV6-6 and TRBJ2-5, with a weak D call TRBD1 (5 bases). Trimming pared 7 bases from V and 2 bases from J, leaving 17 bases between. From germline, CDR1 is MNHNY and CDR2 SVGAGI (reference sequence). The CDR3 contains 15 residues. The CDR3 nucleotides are TGTGCCAGCATCGAAAATAGGGGCAGGCAAGAGACCCAGTACTTC. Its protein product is CASIENRGRQETQYF.

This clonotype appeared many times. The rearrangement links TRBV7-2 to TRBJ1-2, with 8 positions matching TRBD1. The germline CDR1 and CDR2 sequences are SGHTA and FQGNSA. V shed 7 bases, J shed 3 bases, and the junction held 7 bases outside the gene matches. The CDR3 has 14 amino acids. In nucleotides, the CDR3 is TGTGCCAGCAAACAGGACAGGGCTTACTATGGCTACACCTTC. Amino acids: CASKQDRAYYGYTF.

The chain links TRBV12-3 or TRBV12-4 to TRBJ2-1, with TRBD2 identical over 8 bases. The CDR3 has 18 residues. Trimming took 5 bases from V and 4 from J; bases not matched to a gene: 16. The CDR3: CASSPRVGAGGPYNEQFF. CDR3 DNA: TGTGCCAGCAGTCCCCGAGTAGGGGCGGGAGGACCTTACAATGAGCAGTTCTTC.

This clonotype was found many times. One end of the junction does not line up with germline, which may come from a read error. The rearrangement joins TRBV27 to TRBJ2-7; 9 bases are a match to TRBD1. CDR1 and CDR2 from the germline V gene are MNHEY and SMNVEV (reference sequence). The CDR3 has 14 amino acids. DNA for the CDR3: TGCGCCAGCAGCAGGGGACAGGGTACCTACGAGCAGTACTTC. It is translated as CASSRGQGTYEQYF.

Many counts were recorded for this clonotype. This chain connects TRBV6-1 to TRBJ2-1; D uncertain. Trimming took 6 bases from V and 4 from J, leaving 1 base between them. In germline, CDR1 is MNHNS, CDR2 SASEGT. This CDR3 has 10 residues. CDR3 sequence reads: CASRYNEQFF. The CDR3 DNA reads TGTGCCAGCAGATACAATGAGCAGTTCTTC.

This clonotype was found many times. The CDR3 region is CASSLAPLAGKNEQYF. In DNA, the CDR3 is TGTGCCAGCAGCTTGGCCCCACTAGCGGGAAAGAACGAGCAGTACTTC. This chain joins TRBV5-5 and TRBJ2-7; 10 bases fit TRBD2. The ends lost 0 bases at V and 5 bases at J; junction bases unmatched: 8. From germline, CDR1 is SGHKS and CDR2 YYEKEE (reference sequence). The CDR3 has 16 amino acids.

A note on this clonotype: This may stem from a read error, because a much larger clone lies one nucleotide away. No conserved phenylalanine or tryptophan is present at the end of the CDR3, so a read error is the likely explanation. The CDR3 coding sequence is TGCGCCAGGGGGTCGCACCGGACCTTGTATCAGCCCCAGCATCTT. It codes for CARGSHRTLYQPQHL. The V and J genes are TRBV10-1 and TRBJ1-5; no clear D gene. V dropped 9 bases and J dropped 5 bases, with 20 bases sitting between them. CDR1 is WNHNN, CDR2 SYGVQD, per germline (reference sequence). The CDR3 extends over 15 amino acids.

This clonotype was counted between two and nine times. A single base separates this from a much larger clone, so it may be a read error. CDR3 DNA: TGTGCCAGCAGCAGAGCGAGCCCGGGAGTGATGGCGGGTGAGCAGTTCTTC. As protein: CASSRASPGVMAGEQFF. The rearrangement uses TRBV9 and TRBJ2-1, with a tentative D call TRBD2 (6 bases). The CDR3 totals 17 residues. V lost 4 bases and J 9 bases, leaving 26 bases between the germline ends. Germline CDR1 and CDR2: SGDLS and YYNGEE.

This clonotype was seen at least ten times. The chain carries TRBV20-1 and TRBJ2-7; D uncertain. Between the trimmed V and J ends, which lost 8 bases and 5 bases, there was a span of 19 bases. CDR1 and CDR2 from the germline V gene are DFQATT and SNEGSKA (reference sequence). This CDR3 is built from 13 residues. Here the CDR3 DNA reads TGCAGTCATACCCTACTACACAATAACGAGCAGTACTTC. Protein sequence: CSHTLLHNNEQYF.

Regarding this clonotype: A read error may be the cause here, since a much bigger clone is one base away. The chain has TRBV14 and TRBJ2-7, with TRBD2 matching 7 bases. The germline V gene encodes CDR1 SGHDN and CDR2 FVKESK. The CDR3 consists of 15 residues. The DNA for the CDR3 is TGTACCAGCAGCCAAGTAGCGGGCTCCTCCTACGAGCAGTACTTC. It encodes CTSSQVAGSSYEQYF.

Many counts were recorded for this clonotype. Here the CDR3 reads CSAKLSGSSYNEQFF. DNA for the CDR3: TGCAGTGCTAAACTTAGCGGGAGCTCCTACAATGAGCAGTTCTTC. J is TRBJ2-1 and V is TRBV20-1; 9 nucleotides match TRBD2. This CDR3 contains 15 residues. Trimming at V came to 4 bases and at J to 0 bases, leaving 4 bases not matched to a gene. Germline V gene data show CDR1 as DFQATT and CDR2 as SNEGSKA (reference sequence).

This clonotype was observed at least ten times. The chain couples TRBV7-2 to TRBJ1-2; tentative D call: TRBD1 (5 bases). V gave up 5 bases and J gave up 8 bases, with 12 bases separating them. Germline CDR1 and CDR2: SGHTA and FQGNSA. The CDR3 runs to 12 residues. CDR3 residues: CASSLGTTGYTF. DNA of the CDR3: TGTGCCAGCAGCCTAGGGACGACCGGCTACACCTTC.

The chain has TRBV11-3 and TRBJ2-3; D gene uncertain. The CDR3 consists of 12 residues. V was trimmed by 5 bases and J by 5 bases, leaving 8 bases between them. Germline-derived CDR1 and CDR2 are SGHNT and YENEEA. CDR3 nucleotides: TGTGCCAGCAGCCGGGTGGGAGATACGCAGTATTTT. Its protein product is CASSRVGDTQYF.

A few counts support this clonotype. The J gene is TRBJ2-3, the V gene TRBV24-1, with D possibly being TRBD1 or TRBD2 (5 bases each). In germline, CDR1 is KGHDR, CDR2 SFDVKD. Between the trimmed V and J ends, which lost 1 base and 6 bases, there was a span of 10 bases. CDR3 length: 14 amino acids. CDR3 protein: CATSDFGREDTQYF. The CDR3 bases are TGTGCCACCAGTGATTTCGGCAGGGAGGATACGCAGTATTTT.

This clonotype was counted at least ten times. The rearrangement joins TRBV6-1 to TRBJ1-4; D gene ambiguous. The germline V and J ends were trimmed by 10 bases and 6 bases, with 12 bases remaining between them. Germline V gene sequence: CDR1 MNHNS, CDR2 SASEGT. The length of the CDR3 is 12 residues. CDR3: CATSSNHEKLFF. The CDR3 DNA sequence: TGTGCCACCTCCTCAAACCATGAAAAACTGTTTTTT.

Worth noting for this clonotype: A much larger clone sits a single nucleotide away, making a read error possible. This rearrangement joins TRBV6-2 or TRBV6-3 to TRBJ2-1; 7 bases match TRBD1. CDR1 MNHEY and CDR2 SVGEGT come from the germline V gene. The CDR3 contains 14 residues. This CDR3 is CASTQRTGRNEQLF. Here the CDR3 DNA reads TGTGCCAGCACCCAAAGGACAGGAAGGAATGAGCAGCTCTTC.

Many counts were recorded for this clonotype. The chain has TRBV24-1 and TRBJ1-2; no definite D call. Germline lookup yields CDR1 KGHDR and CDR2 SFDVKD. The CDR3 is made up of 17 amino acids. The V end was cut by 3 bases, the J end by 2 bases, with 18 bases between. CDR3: CATSDASSTGVNYGYTF. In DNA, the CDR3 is TGTGCCACCAGTGATGCTTCATCGACCGGGGTCAACTATGGCTACACCTTC.